These T cell receptor beta chains were read from a single sample in a study of regulatory T cells in long-lasting Graves disease. One entry per CDR3 protein, called by TCRdb with MiXCR from the multiplex PCR reads. The table includes hundreds of thousands of distinct CDR3 sequences, 22% detected once. The sample consisted of peripheral blood mononuclear cells (PBMCs), taken when the disease was refractory, from a patient treated with antithyroid drugs. These receptors all come from a female donor with Graves disease. Both conserved end residues are part of each CDR3. The D gene is left open where the match is weak. Size is stated for part of the rows, as once, few or many counts, or as a class when the clone is expanded.

v_gene	j_gene	abundance	d_gene	CDR3aa	CDR3nt
TRBV24-1	TRBJ2-7	.	TRBD1	CATSDRVSREQYF	TGTGCCACCAGCGACAGGGTAAGTCGCGAGCAGTACTTC
TRBV2	TRBJ1-5	.	.	CASSPGREDQPQHF	TGTGCCAGCAGTCCGGGCAGGGAAGACCAGCCCCAGCATTTT
TRBV14	TRBJ2-5	many	.	CASSQFWETQYF	TGTGCCAGCAGCCAATTTTGGGAGACCCAGTACTTC
TRBV29-1	TRBJ1-1	many	.	CSVAGGVGTEAFF	TGCAGCGTTGCCGGGGGGGTAGGCACTGAAGCTTTCTTT
TRBV15	TRBJ1-1	many	.	CATSRAGRGNTEAFF	TGTGCCACCAGCAGAGCGGGACGGGGGAACACTGAAGCTTTCTTT
TRBV27	TRBJ1-5	.	.	CASSRDGGPQHF	TGTGCCAGCAGCCGCGACGGCGGGCCCCAGCATTTT
TRBV28	TRBJ2-1	.	TRBD2	CASSPLAGGTHNEQFF	TGTGCCAGCAGTCCCCTAGCGGGAGGTACCCACAATGAGCAGTTCTTC
TRBV15	TRBJ2-7	.	.	CATSRTAGAKYEQYF	TGTGCCACCAGCAGAACCGCCGGAGCCAAATACGAGCAGTACTTC
TRBV19	TRBJ1-5	few	.	CASSIHLGGAGGGPQHF	TGTGCCAGTAGTATACATCTGGGGGGGGCGGGCGGAGGGCCCCAGCATTTT
TRBV5-1	TRBJ1-1	few	TRBD1	CASSINGQGDTEAFF	TGCGCCAGCAGCATAAACGGACAGGGGGACACTGAAGCTTTCTTT
TRBV27	TRBJ1-1	few	.	CASSFGRGVLAEAFF	TGTGCCAGCAGTTTCGGTAGGGGAGTCCTGGCTGAAGCTTTCTTT
TRBV6-1	TRBJ2-1	.	.	CASSADRYNEQFF	TGTGCCAGCAGTGCAGACAGATACAATGAGCAGTTCTTC
TRBV28	TRBJ1-6	.	.	CASSFNRDGSPLHF	TGTGCCAGCAGTTTCAACCGGGATGGTTCACCCCTCCACTTT
TRBV9	TRBJ2-3	few	.	CASSVGRTDTQYF	TGTGCCAGCAGCGTAGGTAGGACAGATACGCAGTATTTT
TRBV28	TRBJ2-7	many	.	CASSLARVSYEQYF	TGTGCCAGCAGTTTAGCCCGGGTGTCCTACGAGCAGTACTTC
TRBV6-1	TRBJ1-1	many	TRBD1	CASMDRGAMNTEAFF	TGTGCCAGCATGGACAGGGGAGCCATGAACACTGAAGCTTTCTTT
TRBV28	TRBJ1-6	many	.	CASCMGGGGGSPLHF	TGTGCCAGCTGTATGGGAGGAGGGGGAGGGTCACCCCTCCACTTT
TRBV2	TRBJ2-7	many	TRBD2	CASSENRLAGVEQYF	TGTGCCAGCAGTGAAAATAGACTAGCGGGAGTCGAGCAGTACTTC
TRBV28	TRBJ1-2	.	TRBD1	CASREPGTGYYGYTF	TGTGCCAGCAGGGAACCCGGGACAGGGTACTATGGCTACACCTTC